Following are 25 T cell receptor beta chains from one sample sequenced in a study of blood T cell repertoires in COVID-19. Data came from immunoSEQ multiplex PCR; TCRdb stores just in-frame clones and leaves some out. The sample holds 250,000 or so clones, approximately 86% seen once. Sequences were obtained from PBMCs or T cells enriched from blood (not recorded which). These receptors originate from a woman aged 50 to 60 who had recovered from COVID-19.

The chain couples TRBV12-3 or TRBV12-4 to TRBJ2-3; possible D gene TRBD2, 5 bases. The germline V and J ends were trimmed by 7 bases and 3 bases, with 11 bases remaining between them. The CDR3 extends over 13 amino acids. The CDR3 sequence is CASTNEGTDTQYF. CDR3 nucleotides: TGTGCCAGCACCAACGAGGGTACAGATACGCAGTATTTT.

The rearrangement uses TRBV28 and TRBJ2-1, with TRBD2 matching over 7 bases. With V trimmed by 4 bases and J by 4 bases, 10 bases remained unmatched. The germline V gene encodes CDR1 MDHEN and CDR2 SYDVKM. CDR3 size: 16 residues. DNA for the CDR3: TGTGCCAGCAGTTCATCCTCTAGCGGCGTATACAATGAGCAGTTCTTC. Protein sequence: CASSSSSSGVYNEQFF. The full variable domain, with the rest looked up from reference TRBV28 and TRBJ2-1, is DVKVTQSSRYLVKRTGEKVFLECVQDMDHENMFWYRQDPGLGLRLIYFSYDVKMKEKGDIPEGYSVSREKKERFSLILESASTNQTSMYLCASSSSSSGVYNEQFFGPGTRLTVL.

The V call is TRBV10-3, the J call TRBJ2-3, with D perhaps matching TRBD2 (7 bases). Per the germline V gene, CDR1 is ENHRY and CDR2 is SYGVKD. The CDR3 totals 17 residues. V lost 3 bases and J 8 bases, leaving 24 bases between the germline ends. Here the CDR3 reads CAISEKGGSRGWGTQYF. CDR3 in DNA: TGTGCCATCAGTGAAAAGGGGGGGAGCCGAGGTTGGGGTACGCAGTATTTT.

The chain links TRBV5-4 to TRBJ2-7; D is perhaps TRBD2 (6 bases). Germline V lookup: CDR1 SGHNT, CDR2 YYREEE (reference sequence). Trimming removed 4 bases at V and 7 bases at J, with 12 bases between. CDR3 length: 12 amino acids. The CDR3 DNA reads TGTGCCAGCAGCCATCCCGCGGGGGAGCAGTACTTC. Protein product: CASSHPAGEQYF.

The chain links TRBV5-1 to TRBJ2-7, with a tentative D call TRBD2 (5 bases). CDR3 size: 14 residues. The germline CDR1 and CDR2 sequences are SGHRS and YFSETQ. The V end lost 3 bases, the J end lost 4 bases, and 14 bases lay between the germline ends. The CDR3 loop is CASSSEPRGYEQYF. CDR3 nucleotides: TGCGCCAGCAGCTCCGAACCCCGGGGTTACGAGCAGTACTTC.

This clone was detected only once. The V gene is TRBV5-1, the J gene TRBJ2-7, with TRBD2 identical over 8 bases. V trimming: 7 bases; J trimming: 2 bases; junction bases outside the gene matches: 14. Per germline, CDR1 SGHRS and CDR2 YFSETQ. The CDR3 is made up of 16 amino acids. The CDR3 reads CASCPEGAGAPYEQYF. Here the CDR3 DNA reads TGCGCCAGCTGCCCCGAGGGAGCGGGGGCCCCCTACGAGCAGTACTTC.

The rearrangement links TRBV7-3 to TRBJ1-2; D remains unclear. Trimming pared 6 bases from V and 4 bases from J, leaving 12 bases between. Germline CDR1 reads SGHTA; CDR2 reads FQGTGA. The CDR3 is 13 residues long. Written as DNA, the CDR3 is TGTGCCAGCAGTCTTGAGGGCGTCTATGGCTACACCTTC. It yields the protein CASSLEGVYGYTF.

This rearrangement joins TRBV30 to TRBJ1-1; TRBD1 might be the D (6 bases). The germline CDR1 and CDR2 sequences are GTSNPN and SVGIG (reference sequence). Trimming removed 4 bases at V and 7 bases at J, with 10 bases between. The CDR3 is 11 residues long. CDR3 region: CAWTRGVEAFF. CDR3 nucleotide sequence: TGTGCCTGGACCAGGGGCGTTGAAGCTTTCTTT.

This clone was seen just once. The V gene is TRBV28, the J gene TRBJ1-2; a weak D match, TRBD1 (6 bases). The CDR3 is 14 amino acids. Germline values: CDR1 MDHEN, CDR2 SYDVKM. V dropped 2 bases and J dropped 8 bases, with 15 bases sitting between them. The CDR3 DNA reads TGTGCCAGCAGTTTAATCACAGGGTCAGTCGGCTACACCTTC. It translates to CASSLITGSVGYTF.

The chain links TRBV3-1 (or the pseudogene TRBV3-2) to TRBJ2-7, with 7 bases lining up with TRBD1. Germline V gene lookup returns CDR1 LGHDT and CDR2 YNNKEL (reference sequence). The CDR3 is 16 amino acids. V dropped 4 bases and J dropped 4; count of bases not matched to a gene: 13. CDR3 nucleotides: TGTGCCAGCAGCCCCCCTAATTCAGGGGGAGTTTACGAGCAGTACTTC. This codes for CASSPPNSGGVYEQYF.

CDR3 sequence reads: CASSRGNEAFF. CDR3 in DNA: TGCGCCAGCAGCCGGGGTAATGAAGCTTTCTTT. The rearrangement links TRBV5-1 to TRBJ1-1; the D is unclear. V was pared by 4 bases and J by 7 bases, with 8 bases between. Per the germline V gene, CDR1 is SGHRS and CDR2 is YFSETQ. The CDR3 covers 11 residues.

V is TRBV19 and J is TRBJ2-3; TRBD2 aligns across 10 bases. J was trimmed by 3 bases and V by 3 bases; bases with no gene match: 6. The CDR3 contains 16 residues. CDR1 LNHDA and CDR2 SQIVND come from the germline V gene (reference sequence). The CDR3 region has the DNA TGTGCCAGTAGTATTACAGCGGGAGGGCCGACAGATACGCAGTATTTT. It specifies CASSITAGGPTDTQYF.

The sample holds one count of this clone. CDR3 DNA: TGTGCCAGTAGTATCGCCGGACTAGCGGGACCGAATGAGCAGTTCTTC. Its translation is CASSIAGLAGPNEQFF. The chain has TRBV19 and TRBJ2-1; 12 bases line up with TRBD2. There are 16 residues in the CDR3. V lost 3 bases and J lost 7; bases outside the gene matches: 7. The germline V gene encodes CDR1 LNHDA and CDR2 SQIVND (reference sequence).

The V call is TRBV7-8, the J call TRBJ1-2, with 9 positions matching TRBD1. V dropped 4 bases and J dropped 3; count of bases not matched to a gene: 6. The CDR3 length is 15 residues. Germline V gene data show CDR1 as SGHVS and CDR2 as FQNEAQ. The CDR3 DNA follows: TGTGCCAGCAGCTCCAACAACAGGGGGCACTATGGCTACACCTTC. This codes for CASSSNNRGHYGYTF.

The CDR3 reads CASSLESGAGETQYF. CDR3 nucleotide sequence: TGCGCCAGCAGCTTGGAGTCAGGGGCAGGGGAGACCCAGTACTTC. This chain joins TRBV5-1 and TRBJ2-5, with a tentative D call TRBD1 (6 bases). Deletions cut 0 bases from V and 5 bases from J, with 14 bases between. Germline V lookup: CDR1 SGHRS, CDR2 YFSETQ. This CDR3 region has 15 residues.

Here the CDR3 DNA reads TGTGCCAGCAGATCCATGTTGTGGGGGGGCCGTCGTGAGCAGTACTTC. Translating gives CASRSMLWGGRREQYF. This chain joins TRBV5-8 and TRBJ2-7, with D possibly TRBD2 on 7 matching bases. The V and J ends lost 5 bases and 7 bases respectively, with 25 bases between them. This CDR3 has 16 amino acids. Germline assignment: CDR1 SGHTS and CDR2 YDEGEE.

The rearrangement links TRBV5-1 to TRBJ2-7; D gene uncertain. The CDR3 runs to 13 residues. The germline V gene has CDR1 SGHRS and CDR2 YFSETQ. Deletions cut 5 bases from V and 0 bases from J, with 9 bases between. CDR3 coding DNA: TGCGCCAGCAGTTTCCGGAGCTCCTACGAGCAGTACTTC. This gives the protein CASSFRSSYEQYF.

V usage is TRBV29-1 and J usage is TRBJ2-7; 7 positions agree with TRBD1. V lost 1 base to trimming and J lost 2 bases; unmatched junction nucleotides: 8. CDR3 size: 15 residues. Per the germline V gene, CDR1 is SQVTM and CDR2 is ANQGSEA. CDR3 bases: TGCAGCGTTGAAGGGGGCCGGGACAGAACCTACGAGCAGTACTTC. It translates to CSVEGGRDRTYEQYF.

V and J are TRBV7-6 and TRBJ2-3; TRBD2 matches at 10 bases. J lost 4 bases, V lost 5 bases, and 3 bases had no gene match. CDR3 length equals 14 residues. Germline loops: CDR1 SGHVS, CDR2 FNYEAQ. DNA for the CDR3: TGTGCCAGCAGCATAGGACTAGCGGCAGATACGCAGTATTTT. It codes for CASSIGLAADTQYF.

This clone is a singleton in its sample. The chain is built from TRBV7-9 and TRBJ2-7; TRBD1 agrees at 11 bases. V lost 6 bases, J lost 4 bases, and 5 bases stayed unmatched. This CDR3 contains 14 residues. From germline, CDR1 is SEHNR and CDR2 FQNEAQ (reference sequence). In nucleotides, the CDR3 is TGTGCCAGCAGTTGGACAGGGGGCTCATACGAGCAGTACTTC. Encoded protein: CASSWTGGSYEQYF.

The chain carries TRBV9 and TRBJ2-3, with 7 bases aligning to TRBD2. The V gene end was trimmed by 3 bases and the J gene end by 2 bases; junction bases not matched to a gene: 9. CDR1 and CDR2 from the germline V gene are SGDLS and YYNGEE. This CDR3 is built from 16 residues. CDR3 in amino acids: CASSARGLEDTDTQYF. CDR3 coding DNA: TGTGCCAGCAGCGCCCGAGGACTAGAGGACACAGATACGCAGTATTTT.

The rearrangement links TRBV6-5 to TRBJ2-7; the D gene is possibly TRBD1 (6 bases). V was shortened by 2 bases and J by 1 base, with 12 bases between the two germline ends. The CDR3 is made up of 15 amino acids. Per the germline V gene, CDR1 is MNHEY and CDR2 is SVGAGI. The CDR3 loop reads CASSYTRTASYEQYF. DNA for the CDR3: TGTGCCAGCAGTTACACTCGGACAGCTTCCTACGAGCAGTACTTC.

The J gene is TRBJ2-1, the V gene TRBV7-3; 8 nucleotides line up with TRBD2. After removal of 1 base from V and 8 bases from J, the junction contained 7 bases not matched to a gene. In germline, CDR1 is SGHTA, CDR2 FQGTGA. The CDR3 contains 15 residues. CDR3 loop: CASSLSPTSEHEQFF. The CDR3, as DNA: TGTGCCAGCAGCTTAAGCCCGACTAGCGAGCATGAGCAGTTCTTC.

The rearrangement joins TRBV7-3 to TRBJ1-5; D is ambiguous. Germline CDR1 and CDR2: SGHTA and FQGTGA. CDR3 length equals 13 residues. Trimming removed 5 bases at V and 0 bases at J, with 5 bases between. CDR3 DNA sequence: TGTGCCAGCAGCGCGGATAGCAATCAGCCCCAGCATTTT. This sequence encodes CASSADSNQPQHF.

The genes are TRBV4-2 and TRBJ2-7, with 13 bases lining up with TRBD2. Germline CDR1 reads LGHNA; CDR2 reads YNFKEQ. The CDR3 consists of 16 residues. Trimming took 3 bases from V and 0 from J; bases not matched to a gene: 2. The CDR3 protein is CASSHGTSGDSYEQYF. The DNA of the CDR3 is TGTGCCAGCAGCCATGGGACTAGCGGGGACTCCTACGAGCAGTACTTC.